The 7 T cell receptor beta chains below all came from one sample that was sequenced in a study of cytomegalovirus exposure and HLA in healthy donors. Both 60 Vbeta primers and 13 Jbeta primers went into the PCR. Assay used: immunoSEQ multiplex PCR; TCRdb lists only in-frame clones, some missing. Of under 150,000 clones in the sample, roughly four fifths were seen once. Sequenced material: PBMCs. Receptors originate from a woman under 30 in good health and CMV-seronegative.

The chain joins TRBV28 to TRBJ1-3; D is unresolved. The CDR3 contains 14 residues. Germline loops: CDR1 MDHEN, CDR2 SYDVKM. V lost 3 bases to trimming and J lost 1 base, with 7 bases between them. CDR3 residues: CASSFFGSGNTIYF. The CDR3 DNA reads TGTGCCAGCAGTTTTTTCGGGTCTGGAAACACCATATATTTT.

The gene calls are TRBV19 and TRBJ2-5; the match to TRBD1 covers 7 bases. The junction had 4 bases not matched to a gene; V was cut back by 4 bases and J by 2 bases. CDR1 and CDR2 (germline): LNHDA, SQIVND (reference sequence). The length of the CDR3 is 14 residues. CDR3: CASSTTGVQETQYF. The CDR3 DNA follows: TGTGCCAGTAGTACCACAGGGGTACAAGAGACCCAGTACTTC.

V usage is TRBV28 and J usage is TRBJ1-3, with D hard to call. Trimming removed 0 bases at V and 8 bases at J, with 5 bases between. Germline V CDR1 and CDR2: MDHEN, SYDVKM. This CDR3 is built from 12 residues. In nucleotides, the CDR3 is TGTGCCAGCAGTTTATGGGGAGACACCATATATTTT. It encodes CASSLWGDTIYF.

This chain joins TRBV5-5 and TRBJ2-3; TRBD2 aligns across 12 bases. The V and J ends lost 4 bases and 4 bases, in that order; junction bases with no gene match: 10. The CDR3 has 17 amino acids. CDR1 is SGHKS and CDR2 is YYEKEE in the germline V gene (reference sequence). CDR3: CASSLLAGGLLADTQYF. The CDR3 DNA sequence: TGTGCCAGCAGCCTTCTAGCGGGGGGGCTCCTGGCAGATACGCAGTATTTT.

This clone was observed a few times. The chain recombines TRBV6-5 with TRBJ1-4; D is undetermined. V was clipped by 8 bases and J by 4 bases, with 11 bases between them. This CDR3 has 13 amino acids. Germline V lookup: CDR1 MNHEY, CDR2 SVGAGI. The CDR3 reads CASYGRLNEKLFF. The CDR3 nucleotides read TGTGCCAGCTACGGCAGGCTTAATGAAAAACTGTTTTTT.

This clone was observed a few times. The V call is TRBV27, the J call TRBJ2-1; 8 bases align to TRBD1. The CDR3 spans 14 residues. V was pared by 7 bases and J by 5 bases, with 7 bases of the junction left unmatched. Looked up from germline, CDR1 is MNHEY and CDR2 is SMNVEV (reference sequence). CDR3 loop: CASKYLDRDNEQFF. The DNA for the CDR3 is TGTGCCAGCAAGTATCTGGACAGGGACAATGAGCAGTTCTTC.

V is TRBV11-3 and J is TRBJ1-3; TRBD1 is a possible D gene (5 bases). The CDR3 contains 15 residues. The germline gives CDR1 SGHNT, CDR2 YENEEA. V was cut by 3 bases and J by 0 bases, with 9 bases left in between. The CDR3 region has the DNA TGTGCCAGCAGCTTTGGTACAGGCTCTGGAAACACCATATATTTT. This codes for CASSFGTGSGNTIYF.